A single sample is the source of the 5 T cell receptor beta chains below, sequenced in a study of shared clonotypes between healthy human individuals. TCRdb's table, derived via immunoSEQ multiplex PCR, lists solely in-frame clones and lacks some. The sample lists about 2.1 million clones, about 94% occurring once. CD45RO-negative cells were positively selected for CCR7, leaving out terminally differentiated effector memory CD45RA+ cells. Source material: naive CD8+ T cells from PBMCs. The receptor set was obtained from a man younger than 35 in good health. Some clones in this sample may be carry-over from other donors' samples.

The chain uses TRBV13 and TRBJ2-7; D call uncertain. CDR3 size: 13 residues. Germline V lookup: CDR1 PRHDT, CDR2 FYEKMQ (reference sequence). Trimming left V 1 base short and J 3 bases short, with 7 bases between. Here the CDR3 DNA reads TGTGCCAGCAGCTTAGTACCCAGCTACGAGCAGTACTTC. The encoded protein is CASSLVPSYEQYF.

V is TRBV29-1 and J is TRBJ2-3, with D perhaps being TRBD1 or TRBD2 (6 bases each). The CDR3 loop spans 17 amino acids. The V end was cut by 4 bases, the J end by 1 base, with 21 bases between. The germline V gene has CDR1 SQVTM and CDR2 ANQGSEA. The CDR3 region has the DNA TGCAGCGTTGGGGGGGATAAGGACAGCCTTGGCACAGATACGCAGTATTTT. It codes for CSVGGDKDSLGTDTQYF.

DNA of the CDR3: TGTGCCAGCAGCTCCCCCCGGGCTGGGAGTGAAAAACTGTTTTTT. Amino acids: CASSSPRAGSEKLFF. The chain is built from TRBV7-8 and TRBJ1-4; D gene unclear. The CDR3 runs 15 residues. V lost 4 bases to trimming and J lost 7 bases, with 16 bases between them. CDR1 is SGHVS, CDR2 FQNEAQ, per germline.

The rearrangement joins TRBV28 to TRBJ2-7, with D possibly being TRBD2 (6 bases). V lost 8 bases, J lost 0 bases, and 17 bases lay in between. The CDR3 runs to 15 residues. The V gene's germline CDR1 is MDHEN and CDR2 SYDVKM. CDR3 bases: TGTGCCAGCTGGGGGAGGAGAGACAGCTCCTACGAGCAGTACTTC. Amino acid sequence: CASWGRRDSSYEQYF.

The chain recombines TRBV7-3 with TRBJ1-1; 7 bases line up with TRBD1. The CDR3 is 15 amino acids. V was pared by 4 bases and J by 8 bases, with 13 bases of the junction left unmatched. Germline CDR1 is SGHTA and CDR2 is FQGTGA. CDR3: CASSSRPGTVEEAFF. CDR3 coding DNA: TGTGCCAGCAGCTCCCGGCCCGGGACAGTAGAGGAAGCTTTCTTT.